Shown below are 9 T cell receptor beta chains from a single sample sequenced in a study of T cell clonotyping in hematopoietic cell transplantation. Time point meaning: recipient sample about 28 days before transplant, after cytoreduction. Using immunoSEQ multiplex PCR, the repertoire was profiled, and TCRdb retains in-frame clones only, with some absent. The table shows about 36,000 clones, with 85% to 95% occurring only once. The input for sequencing was peripheral blood mononuclear cells, taken before stem cell transplant. The receptors stem from a man in his forties with chronic myeloid leukemia. Some clones in this sample may be carry-over from other donors' samples.

This clone was counted once. The chain uses TRBV9 and TRBJ1-4; D remains ambiguous. CDR3 size: 15 residues. Germline V CDR1 and CDR2: SGDLS, YYNGEE. V was pared by 3 bases and J by 8 bases, with 17 bases between. The CDR3 here is CASSANTVPPEKLFF. The CDR3 coding sequence is TGTGCCAGCAGCGCTAACACAGTCCCACCCGAAAAACTGTTTTTT.

The chain carries TRBV7-2 and TRBJ2-5, with D perhaps given as TRBD1 or TRBD2 (5 bases each). The V gene lost 5 bases and the J gene lost 5 bases, with 18 bases spanning the gap. There are 15 residues in the CDR3. The V gene's germline CDR1 is SGHTA and CDR2 FQGNSA. The CDR3 sequence is CASSPPSWGTETQYF. The CDR3, as DNA: TGTGCCAGCAGCCCACCCTCCTGGGGGACGGAGACCCAGTACTTC.

The CDR3 region has the DNA TGTGCCAGCAGCTTGGGACAGTACTACGAGCAGTACTTC. Translation: CASSLGQYYEQYF. This sequence joins TRBV28 and TRBJ2-7, with TRBD1 matching 7 bases. The ends lost 6 bases at V and 3 bases at J; junction bases unmatched: 5. The CDR3 length is 13 residues. Per germline, CDR1 MDHEN and CDR2 SYDVKM.

The genes are TRBV30 and TRBJ2-4; a possible D gene is TRBD1 (6 bases). From germline, CDR1 is GTSNPN and CDR2 SVGIG (reference sequence). The CDR3 has 13 residues. V lost 1 base and J 15 bases, leaving 19 bases between the germline ends. The CDR3 nucleotides are TGTGCCTGGAGTGCTACTACCACCGGGACACCGTACTTC. Translating it yields CAWSATTTGTPYF.

The chain uses TRBV7-2 and TRBJ1-2; TRBD1 matches 9 bases. Germline V CDR1 and CDR2: SGHTA, FQGNSA. The V segment lost 5 bases and the J segment 8 bases; nucleotides outside the gene matches: 12. The CDR3 has 15 residues. As DNA, the CDR3 is TGTGCCAGCAGCGCAATAGGGACAGGGACAGGAGGCTACACCTTC. Protein: CASSAIGTGTGGYTF.

Remarks on this clone: Other DNA sequences in this sample translate to the same CDR3. The chain is built from TRBV28 and TRBJ2-7, with TRBD1 identical over 7 bases. The CDR3 is 14 residues long. V lost 2 bases to trimming and J lost 2 bases; unmatched junction nucleotides: 3. CDR1 is MDHEN, CDR2 SYDVKM, per germline. In DNA form, the CDR3 reads TGTGCCAGCAGTTTACTGGGACAGACCTACGAGCAGTACTTC. This encodes CASSLLGQTYEQYF. The full variable domain, rest sourced from reference TRBV28 and TRBJ2-7, is DVKVTQSSRYLVKRTGEKVFLECVQDMDHENMFWYRQDPGLGLRLIYFSYDVKMKEKGDIPEGYSVSREKKERFSLILESASTNQTSMYLCASSLLGQTYEQYFGPGTRLTVT.

The rearrangement joins TRBV7-8 to TRBJ2-6; 7 bases map to TRBD1. V trimming: 3 bases; J trimming: 6 bases; junction bases outside the gene matches: 5. Germline assignment: CDR1 SGHVS and CDR2 FQNEAQ. There are 15 residues in the CDR3. CDR3 region: CASSFEGGAANVLTF. The CDR3 nucleotides read TGTGCCAGCAGCTTTGAAGGGGGCGCGGCCAACGTCCTGACTTTC.

The CDR3 protein is CASRDYYRNQETQYF. The CDR3 bases are TGCGCCAGCAGGGATTATTACAGGAACCAAGAGACCCAGTACTTC. The chain couples TRBV5-1 to TRBJ2-5; perhaps TRBD1 as D (5 bases). The ends were cut back, 5 bases at V and 0 bases at J, with 14 bases in the middle. CDR3 size: 15 residues. Germline assignment: CDR1 SGHRS and CDR2 YFSETQ. Complete variable domain (other parts from reference TRBV5-1 and TRBJ2-5): KAGVTQTPRYLIKTRGQQVTLSCSPISGHRSVSWYQQTPGQGLQFLFEYFSETQRNKGNFPGRFSGRQFSNSRSEMNVSTLELGDSALYLCASRDYYRNQETQYFGPGTRLLVL.

This chain joins TRBV7-9 and TRBJ2-3; D gene unclear. The CDR3 spans 15 residues. The V gene's germline CDR1 is SEHNR and CDR2 FQNEAQ (reference sequence). Trimming stripped 0 bases from V and 2 bases from J, with 9 bases between. The CDR3, as DNA: TGTGCCAGCAGCTTAGCTGAGCGATTCACAGATACGCAGTATTTT. Translated: CASSLAERFTDTQYF.